A selection of T cell receptor beta chains follows, all from one sample in a study of shared clonotypes between healthy human individuals. The data were produced by immunoSEQ multiplex PCR, yet TCRdb's version contains in-frame clones alone and is incomplete. The table shows 450,000 to 650,000 clones, with roughly 72% occurring only once. The sample was PBMCs. These receptors were collected from a woman aged 40 to 50 in good health. Some clones in this sample may be carry-over from other donors' samples. CDR3s include the opening cysteine and the closing phenylalanine or tryptophan. A D gene is named only where the DNA matches it firmly. The listing skips clone size in some rows; elsewhere it reads once, few, many or a size class.

14,TRBV7-2,TRBD1,once,TRBJ1-2,CASSPTGQGDGYTF,TGTGCCAGCAGCCCCACCGGGCAGGGGGATGGCTACACCTTC
16,TRBV30,TRBD2,-,TRBJ2-5,CAWSLTSGRAPGSQYF,TGTGCCTGGAGTCTTACTAGCGGGAGGGCCCCGGGGTCCCAGTACTTC
15,TRBV30,TRBD2,once,TRBJ2-7,CAWRRPGLVVHEQYF,TGTGCCTGGAGAAGGCCGGGACTAGTAGTCCACGAGCAGTACTTC
14,TRBV5-1,-,-,TRBJ2-7,CASSLIAASYEQYF,TGCGCCAGCAGCTTGATAGCAGCGTCCTACGAGCAGTACTTC
11,TRBV11-1,-,many,TRBJ2-7,CASSFGHEQYF,TGTGCCAGCAGCTTCGGCCACGAGCAGTACTTC
15,TRBV10-2,TRBD2,-,TRBJ2-7,CASSESLAEGYEQYF,TGCGCCAGCAGTGAGTCGCTAGCGGAAGGGTACGAGCAGTACTTC
15,TRBV9,-,-,TRBJ2-1,CASSAPGASYNEQFF,TGTGCCAGCAGCGCGCCGGGGGCCTCCTACAATGAGCAGTTCTTC
16,TRBV18,TRBD2,-,TRBJ2-7,CASSPSSGSLSYEQYF,TGTGCCAGCTCACCTTCTAGCGGGAGTCTCTCCTACGAGCAGTACTTC
15,TRBV11-3,TRBD2,-,TRBJ2-3,CASSLASGSTDTQYF,TGTGCCAGCAGCTTAGCTAGCGGGAGCACAGATACGCAGTATTTT
15,TRBV28,TRBD1,-,TRBJ1-1,CATMGQGAGNTEAFF,TGTGCCACCATGGGACAGGGGGCAGGGAACACTGAAGCTTTCTTT
13,TRBV7-2,-,-,TRBJ1-5,CASSYRKGQPQHF,TGTGCCAGCAGTTACAGGAAGGGGCAGCCCCAGCATTTT
14,TRBV27,-,-,TRBJ1-1,CASSFSAGSTEAFF,TGTGCCAGCAGTTTTTCCGCTGGGAGCACTGAAGCTTTCTTT
11,TRBV30,-,-,TRBJ1-2,CAWSEGVGYTF,TGTGCCTGGAGTGAAGGGGTTGGCTACACCTTC
14,TRBV7-3,TRBD2,once,TRBJ2-1,CASSPRTSGSQQFF,TGTGCCAGCAGCCCGAGGACTAGCGGGAGTCAGCAGTTCTTC
16,TRBV28,TRBD2,-,TRBJ2-5,CASSSTGILAGPAQYF,TGTGCCAGCAGTTCTACAGGGATTCTAGCGGGCCCCGCCCAGTACTTC
18,TRBV18,-,once,TRBJ2-2,CASSPDPVGGGGTGELFF,TGTGCCAGCTCACCAGATCCTGTCGGTGGGGGAGGAACCGGGGAGCTGTTTTTT
15,TRBV6-4,TRBD2,few,TRBJ2-1,CASSPGTSGSNEQFF,TGTGCCAGCAGTCCCGGGACTAGCGGGAGCAATGAGCAGTTCTTC
13,TRBV28,-,once,TRBJ1-1,CASSLRGYTEAFF,TGTGCCAGCAGTTTACGGGGCTACACTGAAGCTTTCTTT
13,TRBV10-2,-,-,TRBJ2-7,CASSESGLPEQYF,TGCGCCAGCAGTGAGTCGGGACTGCCCGAGCAGTACTTC
13,TRBV2,-,-,TRBJ2-1,CASNLQGHNEQFF,TGTGCCAGCAATCTACAGGGACACAATGAGCAGTTCTTC
16,TRBV15,TRBD2,-,TRBJ2-1,CATSRGTSGTYNEQFF,TGTGCCACCAGCAGAGGGACTAGCGGGACCTACAATGAGCAGTTCTTC
14,TRBV27,TRBD1,-,TRBJ1-2,CASRGTGGVYGYTF,TGTGCCAGCAGAGGGACAGGGGGCGTCTATGGCTACACCTTC
14,TRBV28,-,-,TRBJ1-3,CASRGTLSGNTIYF,TGTGCCAGCAGGGGGACACTCTCTGGAAACACCATATATTTT
13,TRBV7-8,-,-,TRBJ1-1,CASSLDAEFGAFF,TGTGCCAGCAGCTTAGACGCGGAGTTCGGAGCTTTCTTT
13,TRBV2,TRBD1,-,TRBJ2-7,CATSGQGFYEQYF,TGTGCCACCTCAGGACAGGGGTTCTACGAGCAGTACTTC
14,TRBV2,-,-,TRBJ2-5,CASRGDTRKETQYF,TGTGCCAGCAGAGGGGACACCCGGAAAGAGACCCAGTACTTC
15,TRBV7-3,-,-,TRBJ2-5,CASSSHGTVEETQYF,TGTGCCAGCAGCTCCCATGGGACTGTAGAAGAGACCCAGTACTTC
14,TRBV7-2,-,-,TRBJ2-2,CASSYAGGPGELFF,TGTGCCAGCAGCTACGCAGGGGGGCCCGGGGAGCTGTTTTTT
12,TRBV5-1,-,few,TRBJ2-7,CASSLAQSEQYF,TGCGCCAGCAGCTTGGCCCAGAGCGAGCAGTACTTC
16,TRBV12-5,TRBD2,-,TRBJ2-1,CASGTPGAGGYHEQFF,TGTGCTAGTGGGACCCCTGGGGCGGGAGGGTACCATGAGCAGTTCTTC
14,TRBV18,-,few,TRBJ1-1,CASSPQGVDTEAFF,TGTGCCAGCTCACCACAGGGGGTTGACACTGAAGCTTTCTTT
13,TRBV29-1,-,-,TRBJ2-5,CSAARGAGETQYF,TGCAGCGCCGCCCGTGGGGCGGGAGAGACCCAGTACTTC
15,TRBV5-1,TRBD2,-,TRBJ2-3,CASSFGSGGTDTQYF,TGCGCCAGCAGCTTTGGGAGCGGGGGCACAGATACGCAGTATTTT
14,TRBV29-1,-,-,TRBJ2-3,CSVVNSGGTDTQYF,TGCAGCGTTGTGAACAGCGGAGGCACAGATACGCAGTATTTT
16,TRBV5-1,TRBD2,-,TRBJ2-3,CASSAAGTSGTDTQYF,TGCGCCAGCAGTGCCGCCGGGACTAGCGGCACAGATACGCAGTATTTT
14,TRBV11-2,-,-,TRBJ2-7,CASRIGPGGYEQYF,TGTGCCAGCAGAATCGGCCCCGGAGGGTACGAGCAGTACTTC
11,TRBV10-3,-,few,TRBJ2-1,CANGRRNEQFF,TGTGCAAATGGCCGGCGGAATGAGCAGTTCTTC
15,TRBV7-3,-,-,TRBJ2-1,CASSLGLQRGNEQFF,TGTGCCAGCAGTTTGGGACTTCAGAGGGGCAATGAGCAGTTCTTC
17,TRBV28,-,-,TRBJ2-7,CASSSQRAVYSLYEQYF,TGTGCCAGCAGTTCCCAGCGGGCGGTTTACTCATTATACGAGCAGTACTTC
15,TRBV5-6,-,-,TRBJ2-1,CASSGTGTPTREQFF,TGTGCCAGCAGCGGGACCGGGACTCCGACACGGGAGCAGTTCTTC
16,TRBV4-2,TRBD2,-,TRBJ2-3,CASSQGSGGGADTQYF,TGTGCCAGCAGCCAAGGGTCCGGGGGGGGAGCAGATACGCAGTATTTT
14,TRBV6-1,-,-,TRBJ2-7,CASSDLGRSYEQYF,TGTGCCAGCAGTGATTTAGGCCGCTCCTACGAGCAGTACTTC
15,TRBV28,TRBD2,once,TRBJ2-1,CASSPTSGNYNEQFF,TGTGCCAGCAGCCCTACTAGCGGGAATTACAATGAGCAGTTCTTC
11,TRBV7-9,-,-,TRBJ2-5,CASSFAETQYF,TGTGCCAGCAGCTTCGCAGAGACCCAGTACTTC
15,TRBV5-1,-,-,TRBJ1-3,CASRDERGGGNTIYF,TGCGCCAGCAGAGATGAGCGGGGGGGTGGAAACACCATATATTTT
11,TRBV6-1,-,-,TRBJ2-5,CASSEDGTQYF,TGTGCCAGCAGTGAAGATGGGACCCAGTACTTC
13,TRBV27,TRBD2,-,TRBJ2-5,CASRYSGEETQYF,TGTGCCAGCCGATATAGCGGGGAAGAGACCCAGTACTTC
15,TRBV5-4,TRBD2,-,TRBJ2-7,CASSFGGRAPYEQYF,TGTGCCAGCAGCTTTGGCGGGAGGGCACCCTACGAGCAGTACTTC
16,TRBV19,-,-,TRBJ2-1,CASSTFGIGVYNEQFF,TGTGCCAGTAGTACCTTTGGGATCGGGGTGTACAATGAGCAGTTCTTC
13,TRBV5-6,-,-,TRBJ2-3,CASSLRGTDTQYF,TGTGCCAGCAGCTTGCGTGGCACAGATACGCAGTATTTT
14,TRBV11-2,-,-,TRBJ2-1,CASSLDRGYNEQFF,TGTGCCAGCAGCTTAGATAGGGGCTACAATGAGCAGTTCTTC
13,TRBV11-2,-,-,TRBJ2-1,CASSFWDYNEQFF,TGTGCCAGCAGCTTTTGGGACTACAATGAGCAGTTCTTC
13,TRBV7-9,-,many,TRBJ1-1,CASSLDGSTEAFF,TGTGCCAGCAGCTTAGACGGGAGCACTGAAGCTTTCTTT